A single sample is the source of the 12 T cell receptor beta chains below, sequenced in a study of cytomegalovirus exposure and HLA in healthy donors. In the PCR, 60 Vbeta and 13 Jbeta primers were used. Clones were read by immunoSEQ multiplex PCR, and TCRdb kept only the in-frame ones, dropping some. The sample yields 200,000 or so clones, 84% seen once. Sequencing was performed on PBMCs. All receptors derive from a boy between 10 and 17 years old in good health and CMV-seronegative.

This clone has only one observation. This chain links TRBV2 with TRBJ2-3; no firm D call. The CDR3 contains 14 residues. In germline, CDR1 is SNHLY, CDR2 FYNNEI. V lost 3 bases to trimming and J lost 3 bases, with 10 bases between them. The CDR3 bases are TGTGCCAGCAGTGACACAGCTGTAACAGATACGCAGTATTTT. Amino acid sequence: CASSDTAVTDTQYF.

This clone was seen only once. The chain uses TRBV7-2 and TRBJ2-1; 7 bases are a match to TRBD2. The germline V gene has CDR1 SGHTA and CDR2 FQGNSA. This CDR3 contains 16 residues. Trimming cost V 2 bases and J 4 bases; bases outside gene matches: 8. CDR3 protein: CASSLSGTNQYNEQFF. Here the CDR3 DNA reads TGTGCCAGCAGCTTATCCGGGACTAACCAGTACAATGAGCAGTTCTTC.

V gene TRBV29-1 combines with J gene TRBJ2-1; 8 bases fit TRBD1. The CDR3 is 13 amino acids. The germline V gene encodes CDR1 SQVTM and CDR2 ANQGSEA. The junction had 5 bases not matched to a gene; V was cut back by 7 bases and J by 3 bases. The CDR3 coding sequence is TGCAGCGCGGAAGGACAGGGCTACAATGAGCAGTTCTTC. Translated, it gives CSAEGQGYNEQFF.

J is TRBJ1-2 and V is TRBV15; TRBD1 is a possible D gene (5 bases). Deletions cut 5 bases from V and 8 bases from J, with 21 bases between. The CDR3 length is 15 residues. Per germline, CDR1 LNHNV and CDR2 YYDKDF (reference sequence). This CDR3 is CATSPGQGLIGGYTF. CDR3 in DNA: TGTGCCACCAGCCCGGGTCAGGGACTCATCGGGGGCTACACCTTC.

V and J are TRBV12-5 and TRBJ2-3; 7 bases match TRBD1. V lost 0 bases and J lost 4; bases outside the gene matches: 19. The germline V gene encodes CDR1 LGHNT and CDR2 FRNRAP. This CDR3 is 20 amino acids long. CDR3: CASGLVSETGIQMIPDTQYF. The CDR3 DNA reads TGTGCTAGTGGTTTGGTATCAGAGACAGGGATCCAGATGATCCCAGATACGCAGTATTTT.

The J gene is TRBJ2-7, the V gene TRBV19; 9 bases match TRBD1. The V gene's germline CDR1 is LNHDA and CDR2 SQIVND (reference sequence). The CDR3 has 16 residues. After removal of 6 bases from V and 7 bases from J, the junction contained 16 bases not matched to a gene. This CDR3 is CASRQQPGQGSKEQYF. CDR3 coding DNA: TGTGCCAGTAGGCAGCAACCGGGACAGGGTTCGAAAGAGCAGTACTTC. Complete variable domain (other parts from reference TRBV19 and TRBJ2-7): DGGITQSPKYLFRKEGQNVTLSCEQNLNHDAMYWYRQDPGQGLRLIYYSQIVNDFQKGDIAEGYSVSREKKESFPLTVTSAQKNPTAFYLCASRQQPGQGSKEQYFGPGTRLTVT.

The V and J genes are TRBV9 and TRBJ2-5, with 7 bases fitting TRBD2. This CDR3 spans 17 amino acids. Trimming at V came to 0 bases and at J to 3 bases, leaving 11 bases not matched to a gene. Germline V CDR1 and CDR2: SGDLS, YYNGEE. This CDR3 reads CASSVDGAGSLKETQYF. Written as DNA, the CDR3 is TGTGCCAGCAGCGTAGATGGAGCGGGGAGTTTAAAAGAGACCCAGTACTTC.

The table lists this clone with a count of one. This sequence joins TRBV5-1 and TRBJ1-1; 8 nucleotides line up with TRBD1. CDR3 length: 15 residues. The germline V gene encodes CDR1 SGHRS and CDR2 YFSETQ. Trimming took 3 bases from V and 6 from J; bases not matched to a gene: 10. The CDR3 loop is CASSSTPGGGPEAFF. The CDR3 DNA reads TGCGCCAGCAGCTCCACACCAGGGGGCGGACCTGAAGCTTTCTTT.

The chain couples TRBV25-1 to TRBJ2-7; tentative D call: TRBD1 (5 bases). Germline CDR1 MGHDK, CDR2 SYGVNS. Trimming took 3 bases from V and 8 from J, leaving 11 bases between them. The CDR3 length is 12 residues. The CDR3 loop is CASSDSGYQQYF. For the CDR3, the DNA is TGTGCCAGCAGTGACTCAGGGTATCAGCAGTACTTC.

The CDR3 sequence is CASSYWTATNSPLHF. CDR3 bases: TGTGCCAGCAGCTATTGGACAGCCACTAATTCACCCCTCCACTTT. The rearrangement uses TRBV7-2 and TRBJ1-6, with a tentative D call TRBD1 (6 bases). Trimming stripped 4 bases from V and 6 bases from J, with 13 bases between. Germline CDR1 is SGHTA and CDR2 is FQGNSA. The CDR3 sequence is 15 residues long.

This clone appeared once. The chain uses TRBV9 and TRBJ2-2, with a weak D call TRBD2 (6 bases). The CDR3 is 19 amino acids. V was cut by 4 bases and J by 6 bases, with 28 bases left in between. Germline V gene sequence: CDR1 SGDLS, CDR2 YYNGEE. The CDR3 is CASSSRSRKTSIGAGELFF. The CDR3 nucleotides are TGTGCCAGCAGCTCCCGTTCTAGGAAGACTAGTATAGGTGCCGGGGAGCTGTTTTTT.

V and J are TRBV25-1 and TRBJ1-3; D gene uncertain. The V gene lost 3 bases and the J gene lost 3 bases, with 6 bases spanning the gap. CDR3 length: 13 amino acids. Germline values: CDR1 MGHDK, CDR2 SYGVNS. The chain's CDR3 is CASSDLGGNTIYF. For the CDR3, the DNA is TGTGCCAGCAGTGACCTCGGTGGAAACACCATATATTTT.